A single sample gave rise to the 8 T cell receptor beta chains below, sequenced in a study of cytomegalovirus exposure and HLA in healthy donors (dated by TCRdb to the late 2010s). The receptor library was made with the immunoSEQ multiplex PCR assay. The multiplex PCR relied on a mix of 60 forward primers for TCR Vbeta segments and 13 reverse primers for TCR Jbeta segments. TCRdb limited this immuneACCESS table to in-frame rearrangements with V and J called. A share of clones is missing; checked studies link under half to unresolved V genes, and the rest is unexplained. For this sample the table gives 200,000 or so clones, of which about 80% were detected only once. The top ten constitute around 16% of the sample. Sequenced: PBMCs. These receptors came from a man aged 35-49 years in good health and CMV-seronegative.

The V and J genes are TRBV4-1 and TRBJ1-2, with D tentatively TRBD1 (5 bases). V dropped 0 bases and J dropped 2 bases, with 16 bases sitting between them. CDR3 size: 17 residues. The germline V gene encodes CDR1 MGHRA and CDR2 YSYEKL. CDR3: CASSQDEGAGLNYGYTF. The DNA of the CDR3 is TGCGCCAGCAGCCAAGATGAAGGGGCAGGGTTGAACTATGGCTACACCTTC.

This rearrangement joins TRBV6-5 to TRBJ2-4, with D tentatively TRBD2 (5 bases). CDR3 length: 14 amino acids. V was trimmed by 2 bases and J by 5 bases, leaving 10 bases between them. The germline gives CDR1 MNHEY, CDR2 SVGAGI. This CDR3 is CASSYGRSQNIQYF. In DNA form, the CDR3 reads TGTGCCAGCAGTTACGGGAGATCCCAAAACATTCAGTACTTC.

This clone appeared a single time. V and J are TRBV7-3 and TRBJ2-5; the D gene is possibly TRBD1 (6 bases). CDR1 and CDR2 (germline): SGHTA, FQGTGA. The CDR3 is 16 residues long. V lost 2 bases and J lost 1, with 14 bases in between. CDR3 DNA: TGTGCCAGCAGCTTATCCCCGCGACAGGTCCAAGAGACCCAGTACTTC. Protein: CASSLSPRQVQETQYF.

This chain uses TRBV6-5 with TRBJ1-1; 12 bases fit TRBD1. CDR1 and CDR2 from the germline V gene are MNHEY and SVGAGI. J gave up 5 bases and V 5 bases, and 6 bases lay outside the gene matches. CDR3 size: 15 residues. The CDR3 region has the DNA TGTGCCAGCAGTACCCGGGACAGGGGGCGGACTGAAGCTTTCTTT. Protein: CASSTRDRGRTEAFF.

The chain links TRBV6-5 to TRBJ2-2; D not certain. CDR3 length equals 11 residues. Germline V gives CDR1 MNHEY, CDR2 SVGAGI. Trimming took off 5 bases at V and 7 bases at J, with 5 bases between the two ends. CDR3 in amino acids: CASSQDGELFF. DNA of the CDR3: TGTGCCAGCAGTCAGGACGGGGAGCTGTTTTTT.

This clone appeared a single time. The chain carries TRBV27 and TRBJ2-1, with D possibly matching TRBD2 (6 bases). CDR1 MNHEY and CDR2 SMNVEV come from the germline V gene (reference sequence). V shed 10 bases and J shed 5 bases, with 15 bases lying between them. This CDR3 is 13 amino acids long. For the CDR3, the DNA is TGTGCCACCGGGGGACTCGTTCACAATGAGCAGTTCTTC. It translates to CATGGLVHNEQFF.

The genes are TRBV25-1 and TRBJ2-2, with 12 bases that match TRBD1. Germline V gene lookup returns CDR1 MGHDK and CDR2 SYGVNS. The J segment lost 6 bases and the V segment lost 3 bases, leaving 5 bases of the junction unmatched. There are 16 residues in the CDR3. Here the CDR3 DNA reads TGTGCCAGCAGTGATGGGACAGGGGGCCTAGCCGGGGAGCTGTTTTTT. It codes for CASSDGTGGLAGELFF.

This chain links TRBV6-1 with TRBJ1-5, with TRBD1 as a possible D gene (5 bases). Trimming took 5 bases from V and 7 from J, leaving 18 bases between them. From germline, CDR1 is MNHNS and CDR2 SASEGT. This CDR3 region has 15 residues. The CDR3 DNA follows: TGTGCCAGCAGTCAGAGCGGAGGGGCAGGGCAGCCCCAGCATTTT. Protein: CASSQSGGAGQPQHF.